This entry lists 31 T cell receptor beta chains sequenced from one sample in a study of T-cell memory formation after mild COVID-19 (dated by TCRdb to 2020 to 2022). Libraries came from 5' RACE. Sequencing took place on an Illumina NovaSeq 6000. TCRdb itself trimmed the public reads at Q25 with fastp, ran MiXCR and retained productive beta chains. Records with the same CDR3 protein are collapsed into one entry carrying the most frequent genes and DNA. The sample profile shows about 470,000 distinct CDR3 sequences; roughly 25% of them were found once. Roughly an eighth of the sample is taken by the ten largest. Material for sequencing was PBMCs or a T cell subset sorted from them (not recorded which). These receptors all stem from an adult woman who had mild COVID-19 (a few samples of this study predate the infection). The sample titles of this study are shuffled in the database, so cell type and time point are left out; the donor was told from shared clones.

V and J are TRBV20-1 and TRBJ1-1; D gene ambiguous. The V gene's germline CDR1 is DFQATT and CDR2 SNEGSKA (reference sequence). The CDR3 is 12 residues long. Trimming took 1 base from V and 1 from J, leaving 4 bases between them. The CDR3 region has the DNA TGCAGTGCTAGAGCGACGAACACTGAAGCTTTCTTT. Encoded protein: CSARATNTEAFF.

The CDR3 sequence is CASSLGWVDQETQYF. CDR3 bases: TGTGCCAGCAGCTTAGGGTGGGTGGACCAAGAGACCCAGTACTTC. The V call is TRBV7-6, the J call TRBJ2-5; D uncertain. This CDR3 region has 15 residues. CDR1 SGHVS and CDR2 FNYEAQ come from the germline V gene. Trimming cost V 1 base and J 0 bases, with 9 bases left between them.

This clonotype turned up a few times. The genes are TRBV5-1 and TRBJ2-2, with D unresolved. Trimming pared 1 base from V and 5 bases from J, leaving 9 bases between. CDR1 and CDR2 from the germline V gene are SGHRS and YFSETQ. The CDR3 sequence is 14 residues long. In nucleotides, the CDR3 is TGCGCCAGCAGCTTGCAACACACTACCGGGGAGCTGTTTTTT. As protein: CASSLQHTTGELFF.

This clonotype was seen a handful of times. This rearrangement joins TRBV11-3 to TRBJ2-1; 15 nucleotides line up with TRBD2. V lost 1 base and J lost 6; bases outside the gene matches: 7. Looked up from germline, CDR1 is SGHNT and CDR2 is YENEEA. The CDR3 spans 18 residues. CDR3 sequence: CASSLALGGLAGGNEQFF. CDR3 sequence (DNA): TGTGCCAGCAGCTTAGCCCTAGGGGGACTAGCGGGAGGCAATGAGCAGTTCTTC.

This clonotype was counted a few times. The chain recombines TRBV27 with TRBJ2-7; 8 bases map to TRBD2. V gave up 5 bases and J gave up 6 bases; unmatched junction bases: 12. CDR3 length equals 15 residues. Germline V gene data show CDR1 as MNHEY and CDR2 as SMNVEV (reference sequence). CDR3 sequence: CASSPSSGYGFEQYF. The DNA of the CDR3 is TGTGCCAGCAGTCCCTCTAGCGGGTACGGGTTCGAGCAGTACTTC.

V gene TRBV29-1 combines with J gene TRBJ1-2; 8 nucleotides line up with TRBD1. V gave up 4 bases and J gave up 0 bases; unmatched junction bases: 10. CDR3 length equals 16 residues. From germline, CDR1 is SQVTM and CDR2 ANQGSEA. Here the CDR3 DNA reads TGCAGCGTTGGTTCGCCAGGGACAGGACCTAACTATGGCTACACCTTC. Translating gives CSVGSPGTGPNYGYTF.

There are a few counts of this clonotype. The chain has TRBV25-1 and TRBJ2-5; 7 bases match TRBD1. CDR3 size: 14 residues. Germline-derived CDR1 and CDR2 are MGHDK and SYGVNS. J was trimmed by 5 bases and V by 8 bases; bases with no gene match: 11. CDR3 amino acids: CASGGQVLPETQYF. DNA for the CDR3: TGTGCCAGCGGAGGACAGGTCTTGCCGGAGACCCAGTACTTC. The entire variable domain, with the rest obtained from reference TRBV25-1 and TRBJ2-5, is as follows: EADIYQTPRYLVIGTGKKITLECSQTMGHDKMYWYQQDPGMELHLIHYSYGVNSTEKGDLSSESTVSRIRTEHFPLTLESARPSHTSQYLCASGGQVLPETQYFGPGTRLLVL.

The chain recombines TRBV3-1 with TRBJ2-2; D is uncertain. CDR1 LGHDT and CDR2 YNNKEL come from the germline V gene (reference sequence). This CDR3 region has 13 residues. Trimming removed 4 bases from V and 5 bases from J, with 8 bases in between. The CDR3 nucleotides read TGTGCCAGCAGCCCTATGCGGACCGGGGAGCTGTTTTTT. Translation: CASSPMRTGELFF.

The J gene is TRBJ2-3, the V gene TRBV7-2; 9 bases are a match to TRBD2. Germline V CDR1 and CDR2: SGHTA, FQGNSA. The CDR3 length is 14 residues. Trimming removed 2 bases from V and 8 bases from J; junction bases left unmatched: 5. The CDR3 region has the DNA TGTGCCAGCAGCTTAAGGCGGGAGGGCCGTACGCAGTATTTT. It specifies CASSLRREGRTQYF.

V gene TRBV7-2 combines with J gene TRBJ2-7; D perhaps matches TRBD1 (8 bases). The V and J ends lost 4 bases and 3 bases respectively, with 13 bases between them. Germline CDR1 SGHTA, CDR2 FQGNSA. This CDR3 has 14 amino acids. The CDR3 loop is CASSSYRGGYEQYF. CDR3 sequence (DNA): TGTGCCAGCAGCTCCTACAGGGGGGGCTACGAGCAGTACTTC.

V usage is TRBV6-5 and J usage is TRBJ2-7, with 8 bases matching TRBD2. CDR3 size: 14 residues. Germline V gene data show CDR1 as MNHEY and CDR2 as SVGAGI. The trim removed 7 bases at V and 2 bases at J, leaving 7 bases unmatched. The CDR3, as DNA: TGTGCCAGCACAACGGGGGGGAGGCCCTACGAGCAGTACTTC. Its translation is CASTTGGRPYEQYF.

V is TRBV18 and J is TRBJ2-3; TRBD2 might be the D (6 bases). The length of the CDR3 is 14 residues. Germline V gives CDR1 KGHSH, CDR2 LQKENI. V was trimmed by 8 bases and J by 6 bases, leaving 18 bases between them. The CDR3 protein is CASRALRLEDTQYF. The CDR3 DNA is TGTGCCAGCCGGGCCCTACGACTAGAGGATACGCAGTATTTT. The whole variable domain, remainder taken from reference TRBV18 and TRBJ2-3, is NAGVMQNPRHLVRRRGQEARLRCSPMKGHSHVYWYRQLPEEGLKFMVYLQKENIIDESGMPKERFSAEFPKEGPSILRIQQVVRGDSAAYFCASRALRLEDTQYFGPGTRLTVL.

This clonotype has just a few counts. V gene TRBV2 combines with J gene TRBJ2-6, with D unclear. The CDR3 spans 15 residues. V was pared by 5 bases and J by 1 base, with 9 bases between. Germline V gives CDR1 SNHLY, CDR2 FYNNEI. The CDR3 sequence is CASSSGPSGANVLTF. CDR3 DNA: TGTGCCAGCAGTTCTGGACCTTCTGGGGCCAACGTCCTGACTTTC.

Written as DNA, the CDR3 is TGCAGTGCTATTTCCGCCGGGACAGGGCTAATACTAGCCAAAAACATTCAGTACTTC. It yields the protein CSAISAGTGLILAKNIQYF. V usage is TRBV20-1 and J usage is TRBJ2-4, with 9 nucleotides matching TRBD1. The CDR3 contains 19 residues. The germline V gene encodes CDR1 DFQATT and CDR2 SNEGSKA (reference sequence). The V segment lost 4 bases and the J segment 0 bases; nucleotides outside the gene matches: 16.

This clonotype was counted once. The rearrangement uses TRBV24-1 and TRBJ1-5; D call uncertain. The CDR3 runs to 13 residues. Between the trimmed V and J ends, which lost 4 bases and 7 bases, there was a span of 10 bases. Germline CDR1 is KGHDR and CDR2 is SFDVKD. CDR3 coding DNA: TGTGCCACCAGTGAGTCCACATGGCAGCCCCAGCATTTT. It specifies CATSESTWQPQHF.

The genes are TRBV2 and TRBJ2-3; D ambiguous. V lost 1 base and J lost 3, with 5 bases in between. CDR3 length: 13 residues. Germline V lookup: CDR1 SNHLY, CDR2 FYNNEI. Here the CDR3 DNA reads TGTGCCAGCAGTGAAGAGGGAACAGATACGCAGTATTTT. Protein product: CASSEEGTDTQYF.

The chain links TRBV7-7 to TRBJ2-5, with 10 bases aligning to TRBD2. In germline, CDR1 is SSHAT, CDR2 FNYEAQ (reference sequence). The CDR3 is made up of 17 amino acids. The trim removed 1 base at V and 3 bases at J, leaving 8 bases unmatched. CDR3 protein: CASSLGSSLAGEETQYF. The CDR3 bases are TGTGCCAGCAGCTTAGGGAGCTCGCTAGCGGGAGAAGAGACCCAGTACTTC.

This clonotype showed up just a few times. CDR3 nucleotide sequence: TGCAGTGCACAGAGCGGGAGTGGGACAGATACGCAGTATTTT. Amino acid sequence: CSAQSGSGTDTQYF. This sequence joins TRBV20-1 and TRBJ2-3; 8 nucleotides agree with TRBD2. V was clipped by 6 bases and J by 3 bases; unmatched bases: 8. CDR1 DFQATT and CDR2 SNEGSKA come from the germline V gene (reference sequence). This CDR3 comprises 14 residues.

The genes are TRBV15 and TRBJ2-6; D not certain. CDR1 is LNHNV, CDR2 YYDKDF, per germline (reference sequence). The germline V and J ends were trimmed by 1 base and 0 bases, with 10 bases remaining between them. The length of the CDR3 is 17 residues. CDR3 DNA: TGTGCCACCAGCAGAGCTCCAGGTTCCTCTGGGGCCAACGTCCTGACTTTC. Encoded protein: CATSRAPGSSGANVLTF. Combining the CDR3 with reference TRBV15 and TRBJ2-6 gives the whole variable domain DAMVIQNPRYQVTQFGKPVTLSCSQTLNHNVMYWYQQKSSQAPKLLFHYYDKDFNNEADTPDNFQSRRPNTSFCFLDIRSPGLGDTAMYLCATSRAPGSSGANVLTFGAGSRLTVL.

The chain employs TRBV27 and TRBJ1-1; 10 positions match TRBD1. From germline, CDR1 is MNHEY and CDR2 SMNVEV (reference sequence). CDR3 length: 15 residues. J was trimmed by 3 bases and V by 3 bases; bases with no gene match: 4. In DNA form, the CDR3 reads TGTGCCAGCAGTTTCCTCGGGACAGGGGACACTGAAGCTTTCTTT. Protein: CASSFLGTGDTEAFF.

This clonotype was counted a few times. The rearrangement uses TRBV21-1 and TRBJ1-5; the D call of TRBD1 is as the table states it, not checked on the DNA. TRBV21-1 has pseudogene status. The CDR3 covers 13 residues. In DNA, the CDR3 is TGTGCCAGCAGCACAACTGAAAGGGGGCCCCAGCATTTT. This gives the protein CASSTTERGPQHF.

This clonotype has a handful of counts. The chain carries TRBV6-1 and TRBJ2-5; D remains unclear. The germline V gene encodes CDR1 MNHNS and CDR2 SASEGT. V lost 6 bases to trimming and J lost 4 bases, with 12 bases between them. The CDR3 loop spans 13 amino acids. CDR3 loop: CASSQQLVETQYF. For the CDR3, the DNA is TGTGCCAGCAGCCAACAACTCGTAGAGACCCAGTACTTC.

This clonotype has a handful of counts. This sequence joins TRBV7-3 and TRBJ2-1, with D possibly matching TRBD1 (6 bases). The CDR3 extends over 13 amino acids. Germline V gene sequence: CDR1 SGHTA, CDR2 FQGTGA. V was clipped by 2 bases and J by 7 bases, with 9 bases between them. DNA for the CDR3: TGTGCCAGCAGCTTAGCCCAGGGGAATGAGCAGTTCTTC. It specifies CASSLAQGNEQFF.

This chain connects TRBV18 to TRBJ2-7, with TRBD2 identical over 8 bases. Germline V gene sequence: CDR1 KGHSH, CDR2 LQKENI. After removal of 3 bases from V and 5 bases from J, the junction contained 6 bases not matched to a gene. This CDR3 contains 14 residues. The CDR3 DNA is TGTGCCAGCTCACCCTGGAGCGGGAGTGACGAGCAGTACTTC. Protein product: CASSPWSGSDEQYF.

This clonotype was found a few times. The chain carries TRBV20-1 and TRBJ1-1; D might be TRBD1 (6 bases). Trimming took off 1 base at V and 4 bases at J, with 16 bases between the two ends. The CDR3 has 15 amino acids. Germline CDR1 DFQATT, CDR2 SNEGSKA (reference sequence). CDR3 region: CSARATIGGGTEAFF. In DNA form, the CDR3 reads TGCAGTGCTAGAGCCACCATTGGAGGGGGCACTGAAGCTTTCTTT.

This clonotype occurred a few times. The V gene is TRBV12-3 or TRBV12-4, the J gene TRBJ1-2; D not certain. The CDR3 consists of 12 residues. The germline V and J ends were trimmed by 6 bases and 5 bases, with 10 bases remaining between them. The CDR3 is CASRPDGYGYTF. CDR3 nucleotide sequence: TGTGCCAGCAGACCGGACGGGTATGGCTACACCTTC.

The chain combines TRBV3-1 with TRBJ2-7; either TRBD1 or TRBD2 may fit D (5 bases each). The length of the CDR3 is 15 residues. In germline, CDR1 is LGHDT, CDR2 YNNKEL (reference sequence). V was clipped by 3 bases and J by 7 bases, with 19 bases between them. The CDR3 loop reads CASSQPGLGAEEQYF. Written as DNA, the CDR3 is TGTGCCAGCAGCCAGCCAGGCCTCGGGGCGGAAGAGCAGTACTTC.

This clonotype was detected many times. CDR3 region: CAWSQAYEQYF. In DNA form, the CDR3 reads TGTGCCTGGTCACAGGCTTACGAGCAGTACTTC. The rearrangement links TRBV30 to TRBJ2-7, with D possibly matching TRBD1 (5 bases). Trimming cost V 5 bases and J 4 bases, with 9 bases left between them. Per germline, CDR1 GTSNPN and CDR2 SVGIG (reference sequence). This CDR3 is built from 11 residues.

The chain links TRBV5-5 to TRBJ2-2; the D gene is possibly TRBD2 (5 bases). The CDR3 spans 15 residues. Germline CDR1 SGHKS, CDR2 YYEKEE (reference sequence). Trimming removed 5 bases at V and 6 bases at J, with 17 bases between. CDR3 residues: CASRTADLASGELFF. The CDR3 nucleotides read TGTGCCAGCAGAACCGCGGACCTAGCTTCCGGGGAGCTGTTTTTT.

This clonotype was recorded a few times. This rearrangement joins TRBV7-9 to TRBJ2-3, with TRBD1 matching over 7 bases. The J segment lost 2 bases and the V segment lost 5 bases, leaving 10 bases of the junction unmatched. This CDR3 contains 16 residues. Per germline, CDR1 SEHNR and CDR2 FQNEAQ (reference sequence). CDR3 bases: TGTGCCAGCAGCACAAACGACAGGGCCACCACAGATACGCAGTATTTT. The encoded protein is CASSTNDRATTDTQYF.

This clonotype was counted only a few times. The chain has TRBV4-2 and TRBJ2-7; D is undetermined. Trimming took off 1 base at V and 1 base at J, with 11 bases between the two ends. There are 15 residues in the CDR3. CDR1 is LGHNA and CDR2 is YNFKEQ in the germline V gene. The CDR3 DNA reads TGTGCCAGCAGCCAAGGGGGTCAGGAGTCCTACGAGCAGTACTTC. Encoded protein: CASSQGGQESYEQYF.